These 16 T cell receptor beta chains share one sample of origin, sequenced in a study of blood T cell repertoires in COVID-19. Profiling relied on immunoSEQ multiplex PCR, and the TCRdb table lists in-frame clones only, not all of them. The profile shows roughly 380,000 clones, roughly 86% of them singletons. Source material: PBMCs or T cells enriched from blood (not recorded which). These receptors were obtained from a woman in her twenties or thirties who had been exposed to COVID-19.

This clone was counted once. V is TRBV27 and J is TRBJ2-4, with 8 nucleotides matching TRBD2. The CDR3 is 16 residues long. Trimming cost V 5 bases and J 1 base; bases outside gene matches: 7. Germline CDR1 and CDR2: MNHEY and SMNVEV (reference sequence). The CDR3 loop is CASSHNSGMAKNIQYF. The CDR3 DNA sequence: TGTGCCAGCAGTCACAATAGCGGGATGGCCAAAAACATTCAGTACTTC.

This sequence joins TRBV7-2 and TRBJ1-4; D remains ambiguous. Germline V gives CDR1 SGHTA, CDR2 FQGNSA. The V end lost 3 bases, the J end lost 10 bases, and 12 bases lay between the germline ends. The CDR3 is 13 amino acids. The CDR3 sequence is CASSLAGLAKLFF. In DNA form, the CDR3 reads TGTGCCAGCAGCTTGGCCGGGTTAGCAAAACTGTTTTTT.

The chain is built from TRBV14 and TRBJ2-4; weak D call: TRBD2 (5 bases). Trimming shortened V by 1 base and J by 2 bases, and 6 bases separated the two germline ends. The CDR3 consists of 14 residues. In germline, CDR1 is SGHDN, CDR2 FVKESK. CDR3 in amino acids: CASSQAGSKNIQYF. DNA of the CDR3: TGTGCCAGCAGCCAAGCGGGATCCAAAAACATTCAGTACTTC.

This chain joins TRBV2 and TRBJ2-3; 7 nucleotides agree with TRBD2. The CDR3 sequence is 14 residues long. The V gene end was trimmed by 10 bases and the J gene end by 1 base; junction bases not matched to a gene: 8. From germline, CDR1 is SNHLY and CDR2 FYNNEI. CDR3 bases: TGTGCCACGGCCAGCGGGAAAGGCACAGATACGCAGTATTTT. It codes for CATASGKGTDTQYF.

This clone was seen a single time. The chain uses TRBV28 and TRBJ1-1, with D unclear. This CDR3 has 13 residues. Germline V gene lookup returns CDR1 MDHEN and CDR2 SYDVKM. V dropped 7 bases and J dropped 4 bases, with 13 bases sitting between them. DNA of the CDR3: TGTGCCAGCATCTCGGCGGAGGGCACTGAAGCTTTCTTT. It codes for CASISAEGTEAFF.

This chain uses TRBV18 with TRBJ1-1; D uncertain. Germline CDR1 and CDR2: KGHSH and LQKENI. There are 12 residues in the CDR3. The V end was cut by 8 bases, the J end by 2 bases, with 9 bases between. The CDR3 here is CASTRVNTEAFF. As DNA, the CDR3 is TGTGCCAGCACCCGGGTTAACACTGAAGCTTTCTTT.

The chain uses TRBV12-5 and TRBJ1-2, with D tentatively TRBD1 (5 bases). Germline V lookup: CDR1 LGHNT, CDR2 FRNRAP. V lost 5 bases and J lost 4, with 14 bases in between. This CDR3 spans 14 amino acids. Written as DNA, the CDR3 is TGTGCTAGTGGTCGCCCGGGACTTCGCTATGGCTACACCTTC. Its translation: CASGRPGLRYGYTF.

The chain uses TRBV4-1 and TRBJ2-3, with 7 bases matching TRBD2. This CDR3 region has 18 residues. J lost 3 bases, V lost 3 bases, and 15 bases had no gene match. Looked up from germline, CDR1 is MGHRA and CDR2 is YSYEKL. In nucleotides, the CDR3 is TGCGCCAGCAGCCAGGGAGGGGAGGCCCAGAGTTGGACAGATACGCAGTATTTT. Encoded protein: CASSQGGEAQSWTDTQYF.

This chain connects TRBV5-1 to TRBJ1-6; TRBD1 matches 9 bases. V lost 2 bases, J lost 6 bases, and 6 bases stayed unmatched. The CDR3 contains 16 residues. Germline V gene sequence: CDR1 SGHRS, CDR2 YFSETQ. The CDR3 nucleotides read TGCGCCAGCAGCTTCACAGGGGGCCCATCTAATTCACCCCTCCACTTT. Amino acids: CASSFTGGPSNSPLHF.

The V call is TRBV2, the J call TRBJ2-1; TRBD2 matches 10 bases. The CDR3 is 18 amino acids. The ends lost 6 bases at V and 3 bases at J; junction bases unmatched: 14. Germline V gene lookup returns CDR1 SNHLY and CDR2 FYNNEI. The CDR3 DNA is TGTGCCAGCAGCGAACTACCACTAGCGGGGAGCTTCTACAATGAGCAGTTCTTC. This gives the protein CASSELPLAGSFYNEQFF. Together with reference TRBV2 and TRBJ2-1, the CDR3 gives the full variable domain: EPEVTQTPSHQVTQMGQEVILRCVPISNHLYFYWYRQILGQKVEFLVSFYNNEISEKSEIFDDQFSVERPDGSNFTLKIRSTKLEDSAMYFCASSELPLAGSFYNEQFFGPGTRLTVL.

The chain employs TRBV18 and TRBJ1-6; 8 bases agree with TRBD1. Germline V CDR1 and CDR2: KGHSH, LQKENI. J was trimmed by 9 bases and V by 3 bases; bases with no gene match: 4. This CDR3 contains 14 residues. The CDR3 bases are TGTGCCAGCTCACCCCGGGACAGGACTTCACCCCTCCACTTT. This sequence encodes CASSPRDRTSPLHF.

The rearrangement uses TRBV2 and TRBJ1-2, with D maybe TRBD1 (6 bases). Trimming shortened V by 4 bases and J by 4 bases, and 10 bases separated the two germline ends. Germline CDR1 is SNHLY and CDR2 is FYNNEI. The CDR3 is made up of 13 amino acids. CDR3 loop: CASSGDTSYGYTF. The CDR3 DNA reads TGTGCCAGCAGTGGGGACACCTCCTATGGCTACACCTTC. The variable domain in full, with the rest retrieved from reference TRBV2 and TRBJ1-2, is EPEVTQTPSHQVTQMGQEVILRCVPISNHLYFYWYRQILGQKVEFLVSFYNNEISEKSEIFDDQFSVERPDGSNFTLKIRSTKLEDSAMYFCASSGDTSYGYTFGSGTRLTVV.

The chain is built from TRBV10-3 and TRBJ2-7, with 7 bases that match TRBD2. After removal of 7 bases from V and 4 bases from J, the junction contained 10 bases not matched to a gene. The germline V gene encodes CDR1 ENHRY and CDR2 SYGVKD. CDR3 length: 14 residues. The CDR3 DNA reads as TGTGCCATCAATTCCGGGGGGACTTTGTACGAGCAGTACTTC. It codes for CAINSGGTLYEQYF.

This chain links TRBV2 with TRBJ1-6; D call uncertain. The CDR3 totals 15 residues. The V end lost 4 bases, the J end lost 7 bases, and 14 bases lay between the germline ends. The V gene's germline CDR1 is SNHLY and CDR2 FYNNEI. CDR3 sequence: CASSGEQRSNSPLHF. CDR3 in DNA: TGTGCCAGCAGTGGAGAACAGAGATCCAATTCACCCCTCCACTTT.

In this sample, this clone turned up once. V gene TRBV19 combines with J gene TRBJ1-5; 9 bases align to TRBD1. The length of the CDR3 is 16 residues. V lost 5 bases and J lost 2; bases outside the gene matches: 7. Germline V lookup: CDR1 LNHDA, CDR2 SQIVND (reference sequence). The CDR3 nucleotides are TGTGCCAGTAGTTCCTCAGGACAGGGGCGCAATCAGCCCCAGCATTTT. As protein: CASSSSGQGRNQPQHF.

The chain carries TRBV7-8 and TRBJ2-2, with D possibly TRBD2 on 5 matching bases. The V end lost 5 bases, the J end lost 1 base, and 14 bases lay between the germline ends. Germline assignment: CDR1 SGHVS and CDR2 FQNEAQ. This CDR3 contains 16 residues. The CDR3 DNA reads TGTGCCAGCAGCCGGCAGAGGGTGAGGAACACCGGGGAGCTGTTTTTT. Translation gives CASSRQRVRNTGELFF. The full variable domain, with the rest looked up from reference TRBV7-8 and TRBJ2-2, is GAGVSQSPRYKVAKRGQDVALRCDPISGHVSLFWYQQALGQGPEFLTYFQNEAQLDKSGLPSDRFFAERPEGSVSTLKIQRTQQEDSAVYLCASSRQRVRNTGELFFGEGSRLTVL.